Listed below are T cell receptor beta chains from one sample, sequenced in a study of identical twins. TCRdb used MiXCR to reprocess the 5' RACE reads, holding one entry per CDR3 protein. The repertoire holds around 680,000 distinct CDR3 sequences, 8.6% seen once, with 0.98% in the top ten. This sample was shared with a second study, whose subject was yellow fever vaccine responses in identical twins.

The sample taken for sequencing was PBMCs. Source of these receptors: a woman aged 18-29 years in good health. Both conserved end residues are part of each CDR3. The D gene is left open where the match is weak. Some rows mark clone size as missing; the rest say once, few, many or name a class of expanded clone.

d_call j_call v_call clone_size cdr3_nt cdr3_aa
TRBD1 TRBJ1-5 TRBV6-5 many TGTGCCAGCAGTTACGGAGACAGGGGTTATAGCAATCAGCCCCAGCATTTT CASSYGDRGYSNQPQHF
NA TRBJ2-1 TRBV9 NA TGTGCCAGCAGCGTAACAGGGTTCAATGAGCAGTTCTTC CASSVTGFNEQFF
NA TRBJ1-5 TRBV7-9 few TGTGCCAGCAGCTTAGACTTCTATCAGCCCCAGCATTTT CASSLDFYQPQHF
TRBD2 TRBJ2-1 TRBV6-2/TRBV6-3 few TGTGCCAGCAGCCACGGACTAGCGGAGCAGTTCTTC CASSHGLAEQFF
NA TRBJ1-3 TRBV7-2 many TGTGCCAGCAGCCTATTGGCCCCCGGGGGCTCTGGAAACACCATATATTTT CASSLLAPGGSGNTIYF
NA TRBJ2-7 TRBV12-3/TRBV12-4 NA TGTGCCAGCACCCAATCTCCGTCGTGGCAGCACGGCCACGAGCAGTACTTC CASTQSPSWQHGHEQYF
NA TRBJ1-2 TRBV7-2 few TGTGCCAGTACTACAGGGACTTATGGCTACACCTTC CASTTGTYGYTF
TRBD1 TRBJ2-3 TRBV24-1 many TGTGCCACCAGTGACCGGACAGGATCAACAGATACGCAGTATTTT CATSDRTGSTDTQYF
TRBD1 TRBJ1-6 TRBV20-1 few TGCAGTGCTCCCCGGACAGGGGACTCACCCCTCCACTTT CSAPRTGDSPLHF
TRBD2 TRBJ2-7 TRBV13 NA TGTGCCAGCAGCTTAGGAAGCTTAGCGGGGAACGAGCAGTACTTC CASSLGSLAGNEQYF